This TCR beta chain comes out of a study of blood T cell repertoires in COVID-19. Trimming shortened V by 7 bases and J by 1 base, and 16 bases separated the two germline ends. Germline CDR1 and CDR2: MDHEN and SYDVKM. This CDR3 is 15 amino acids long. Cohort 3 donors counted as recovered after two negative PCRs, clearance, or resolved symptoms. Sequencing used immunoSEQ multiplex PCR; TCRdb keeps in-frame clones, though not all of them. This sample carries approximately 100,000 clones, 80% to 90% of them seen once, and the ten largest clones take about 2.5%. V is TRBV28 and J is TRBJ1-1; D perhaps matches TRBD1 (5 bases). The sequencing input was PBMCs or T cells enriched from blood (not recorded which). This TCR was recovered from a woman aged 50 to 65 who had recovered from COVID-19. CDR3 in amino acids: CASINALRGNTEAFF. The CDR3 DNA sequence: TGTGCCAGCATTAATGCATTAAGGGGGAACACTGAAGCTTTCTTT.